This TCR beta chain came from a study of T-cell memory formation after mild COVID-19. Study-level background: Largely donor-specific sequence clusters came from a couple of donors. Broader study findings: Mainly CM and EM harbored the contracting CD4+ clones; mainly EMRA harbored the CD8+ ones. Nothing confirmed that second-wave clones peaking on day 37 were specific for SARS-CoV-2.

This clonotype has only a few counts. The antigen remains undetermined. Constant-segment primers and 5'RACE yielded cDNA libraries for TCR alpha and TCR beta, each carrying sample barcodes and UMIs. TCRdb ran MiXCR on the 5' RACE reads and lists one entry per CDR3 protein. The data show 200,000 to 250,000 distinct CDR3 sequences, around 30% seen once. CDR3 length: 15 residues. Germline-derived CDR1 and CDR2 are SGHRS and YFSETQ. Trimming cost V 1 base and J 2 bases; bases outside gene matches: 2. The chain couples TRBV5-1 to TRBJ2-1, with TRBD2 matching over 8 bases. The sequencing input was PBMCs or a T cell subset sorted from them (not recorded which). The source of this sequence is an adult woman who had mild COVID-19 (a few samples of this study predate the infection). Cell type and time point are not known. The chain's CDR3 is CASSLKLAAYNEQFF. In DNA, the CDR3 is TGCGCCAGCAGCTTGAAACTAGCGGCCTACAATGAGCAGTTCTTC. Variable domain in full (rest from reference TRBV5-1 and TRBJ2-1): KAGVTQTPRYLIKTRGQQVTLSCSPISGHRSVSWYQQTPGQGLQFLFEYFSETQRNKGNFPGRFSGRQFSNSRSEMNVSTLELGDSALYLCASSLKLAAYNEQFFGPGTRLTVL.